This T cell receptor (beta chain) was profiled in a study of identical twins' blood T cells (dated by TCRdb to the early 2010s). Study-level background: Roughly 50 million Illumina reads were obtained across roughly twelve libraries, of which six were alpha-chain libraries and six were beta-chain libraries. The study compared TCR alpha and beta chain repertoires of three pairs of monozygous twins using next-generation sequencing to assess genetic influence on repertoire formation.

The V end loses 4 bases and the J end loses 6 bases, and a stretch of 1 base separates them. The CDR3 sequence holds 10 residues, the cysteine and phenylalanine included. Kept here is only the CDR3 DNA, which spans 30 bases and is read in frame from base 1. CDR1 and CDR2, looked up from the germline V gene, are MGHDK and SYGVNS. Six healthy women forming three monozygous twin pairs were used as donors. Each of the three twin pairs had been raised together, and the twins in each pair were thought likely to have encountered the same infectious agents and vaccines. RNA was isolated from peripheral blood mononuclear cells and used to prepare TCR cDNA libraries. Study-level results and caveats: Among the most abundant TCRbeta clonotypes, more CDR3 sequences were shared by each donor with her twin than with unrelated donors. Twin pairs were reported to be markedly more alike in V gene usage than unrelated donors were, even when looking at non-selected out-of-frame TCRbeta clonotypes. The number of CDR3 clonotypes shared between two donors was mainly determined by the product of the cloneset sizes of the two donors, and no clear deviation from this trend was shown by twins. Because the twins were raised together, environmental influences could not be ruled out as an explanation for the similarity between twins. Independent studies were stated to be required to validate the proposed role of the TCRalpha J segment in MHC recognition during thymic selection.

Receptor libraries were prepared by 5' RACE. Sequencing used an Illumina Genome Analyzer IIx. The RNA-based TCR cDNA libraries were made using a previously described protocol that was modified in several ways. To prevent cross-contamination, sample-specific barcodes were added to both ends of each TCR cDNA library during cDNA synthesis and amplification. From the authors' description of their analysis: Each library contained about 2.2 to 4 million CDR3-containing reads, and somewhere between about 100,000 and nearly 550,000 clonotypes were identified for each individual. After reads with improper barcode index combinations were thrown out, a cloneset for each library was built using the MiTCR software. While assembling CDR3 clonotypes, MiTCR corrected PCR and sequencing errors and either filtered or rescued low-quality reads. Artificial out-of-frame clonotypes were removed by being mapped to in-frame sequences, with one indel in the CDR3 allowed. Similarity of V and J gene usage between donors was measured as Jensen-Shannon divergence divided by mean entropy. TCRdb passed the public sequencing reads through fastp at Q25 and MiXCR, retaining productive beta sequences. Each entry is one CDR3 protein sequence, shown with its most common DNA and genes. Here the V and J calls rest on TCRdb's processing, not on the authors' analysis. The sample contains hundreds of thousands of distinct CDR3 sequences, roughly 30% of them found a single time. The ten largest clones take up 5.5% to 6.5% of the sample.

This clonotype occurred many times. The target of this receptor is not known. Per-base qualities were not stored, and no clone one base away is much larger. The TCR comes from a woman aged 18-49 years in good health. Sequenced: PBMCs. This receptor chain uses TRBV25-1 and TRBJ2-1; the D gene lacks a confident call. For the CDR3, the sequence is CASSANEQFF. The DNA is TGTGCCAGCAGTGCCAATGAGCAGTTCTTC.